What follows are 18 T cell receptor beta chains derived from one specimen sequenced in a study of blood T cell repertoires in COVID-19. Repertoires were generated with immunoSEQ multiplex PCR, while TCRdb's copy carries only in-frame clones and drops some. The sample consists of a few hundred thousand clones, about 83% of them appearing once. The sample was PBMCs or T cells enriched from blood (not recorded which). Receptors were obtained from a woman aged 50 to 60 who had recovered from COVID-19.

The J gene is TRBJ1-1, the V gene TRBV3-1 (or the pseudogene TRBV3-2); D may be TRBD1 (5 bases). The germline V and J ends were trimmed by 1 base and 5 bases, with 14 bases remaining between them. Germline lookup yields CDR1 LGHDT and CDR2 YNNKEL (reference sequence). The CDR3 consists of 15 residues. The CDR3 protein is CASSQVFRVPTEAFF. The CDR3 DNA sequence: TGTGCCAGCAGCCAAGTCTTCAGGGTCCCGACTGAAGCTTTCTTT.

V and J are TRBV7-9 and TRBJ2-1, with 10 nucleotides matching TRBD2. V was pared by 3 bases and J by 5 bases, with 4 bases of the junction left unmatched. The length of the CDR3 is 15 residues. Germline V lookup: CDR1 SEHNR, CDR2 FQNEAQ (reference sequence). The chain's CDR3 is CASSLASGRNNEQFF. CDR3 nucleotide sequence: TGTGCCAGCAGCTTGGCTAGCGGGAGAAACAATGAGCAGTTCTTC.

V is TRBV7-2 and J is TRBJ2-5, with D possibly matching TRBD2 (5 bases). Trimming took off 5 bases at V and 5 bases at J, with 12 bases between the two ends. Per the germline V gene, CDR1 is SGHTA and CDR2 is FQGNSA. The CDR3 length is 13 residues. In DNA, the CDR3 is TGTGCCAGCAGCAGCACTAGAGAGGAGACCCAGTACTTC. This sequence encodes CASSSTREETQYF.

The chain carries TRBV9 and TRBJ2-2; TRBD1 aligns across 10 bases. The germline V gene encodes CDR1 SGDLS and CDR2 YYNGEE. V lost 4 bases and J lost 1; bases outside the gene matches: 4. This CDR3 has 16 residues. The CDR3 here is CASSLGQGGNTGELFF. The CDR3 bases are TGTGCCAGCAGCCTCGGACAGGGGGGGAACACCGGGGAGCTGTTTTTT. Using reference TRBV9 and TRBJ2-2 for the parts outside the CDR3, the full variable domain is DSGVTQTPKHLITATGQRVTLRCSPRSGDLSVYWYQQSLDQGLQFLIQYYNGEERAKGNILERFSAQQFPDLHSELNLSSLELGDSALYFCASSLGQGGNTGELFFGEGSRLTVL.

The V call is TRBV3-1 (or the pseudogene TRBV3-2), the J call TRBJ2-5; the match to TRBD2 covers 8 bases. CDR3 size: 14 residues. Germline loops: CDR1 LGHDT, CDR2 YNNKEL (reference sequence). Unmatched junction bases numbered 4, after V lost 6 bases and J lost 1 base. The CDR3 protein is CASRRGAIQETQYF. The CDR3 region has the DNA TGTGCCAGCAGGCGGGGGGCCATCCAAGAGACCCAGTACTTC.

CDR3 protein: CASSFTEENTEAFF. CDR3 sequence (DNA): TGTGCCAGCAGCTTCACTGAAGAAAACACTGAAGCTTTCTTT. The chain is built from TRBV7-9 and TRBJ1-1, with D unresolved. Trimming left V 3 bases short and J 2 bases short, with 10 bases between. The CDR3 loop spans 14 amino acids. Germline lookup yields CDR1 SEHNR and CDR2 FQNEAQ (reference sequence).

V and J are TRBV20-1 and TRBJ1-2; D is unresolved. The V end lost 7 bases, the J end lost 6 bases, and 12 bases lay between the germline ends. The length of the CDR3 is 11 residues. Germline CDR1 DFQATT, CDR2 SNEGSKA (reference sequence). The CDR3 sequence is CSGASVDGYTF. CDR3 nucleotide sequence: TGCAGTGGGGCCTCGGTCGATGGCTACACCTTC.

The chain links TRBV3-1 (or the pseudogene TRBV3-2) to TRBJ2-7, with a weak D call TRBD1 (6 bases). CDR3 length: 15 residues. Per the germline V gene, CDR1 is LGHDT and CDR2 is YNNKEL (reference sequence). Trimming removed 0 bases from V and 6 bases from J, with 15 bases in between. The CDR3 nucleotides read TGTGCCAGCAGCCAAGAAGGGACACCCCCGCGCGAGCAGTACTTC. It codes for CASSQEGTPPREQYF.

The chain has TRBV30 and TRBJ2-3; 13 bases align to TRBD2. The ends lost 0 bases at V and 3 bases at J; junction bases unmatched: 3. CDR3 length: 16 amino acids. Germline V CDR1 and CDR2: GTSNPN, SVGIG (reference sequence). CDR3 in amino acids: CAWSVLAGGRTDTQYF. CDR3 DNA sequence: TGTGCCTGGAGTGTACTAGCGGGGGGGAGAACAGATACGCAGTATTTT.

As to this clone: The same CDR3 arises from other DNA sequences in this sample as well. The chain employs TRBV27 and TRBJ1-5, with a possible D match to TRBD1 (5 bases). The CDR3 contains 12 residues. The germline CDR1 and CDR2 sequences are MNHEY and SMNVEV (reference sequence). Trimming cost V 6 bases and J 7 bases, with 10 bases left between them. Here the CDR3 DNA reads TGTGCCAGCAGGGGGCTTGGGCAGCCCCAGCATTTT. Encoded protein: CASRGLGQPQHF.

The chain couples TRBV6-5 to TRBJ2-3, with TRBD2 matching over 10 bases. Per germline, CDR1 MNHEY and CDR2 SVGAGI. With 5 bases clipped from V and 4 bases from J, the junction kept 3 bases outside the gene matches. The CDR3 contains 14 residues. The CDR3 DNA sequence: TGTGCCAGCAGTCCCGGACTAGCGGCAGATACGCAGTATTTT. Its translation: CASSPGLAADTQYF.

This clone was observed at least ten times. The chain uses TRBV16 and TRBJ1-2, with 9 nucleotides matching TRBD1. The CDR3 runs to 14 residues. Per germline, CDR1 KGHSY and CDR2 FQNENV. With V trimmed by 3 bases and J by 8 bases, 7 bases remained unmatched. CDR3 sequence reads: CASSHGTGPGGYTF. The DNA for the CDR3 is TGTGCCAGCAGCCACGGGACAGGGCCCGGGGGCTACACCTTC.

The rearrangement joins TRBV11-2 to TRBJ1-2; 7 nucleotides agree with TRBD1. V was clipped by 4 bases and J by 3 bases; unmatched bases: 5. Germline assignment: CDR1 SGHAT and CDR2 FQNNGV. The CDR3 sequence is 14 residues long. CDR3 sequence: CASSSRGRDYGYTF. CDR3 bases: TGTGCCAGCAGCTCAAGGGGGCGCGACTATGGCTACACCTTC.

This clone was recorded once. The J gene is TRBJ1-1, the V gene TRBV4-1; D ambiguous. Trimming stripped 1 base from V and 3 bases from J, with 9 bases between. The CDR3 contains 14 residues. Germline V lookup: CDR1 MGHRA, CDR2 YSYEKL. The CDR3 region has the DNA TGCGCCAGCAGCCAAGGTCCGAGGGACACTGAAGCTTTCTTT. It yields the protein CASSQGPRDTEAFF.

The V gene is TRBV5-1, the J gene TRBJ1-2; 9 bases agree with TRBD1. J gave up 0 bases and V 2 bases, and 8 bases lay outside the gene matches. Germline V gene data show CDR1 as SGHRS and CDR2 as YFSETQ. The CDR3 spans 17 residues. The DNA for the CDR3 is TGCGCCAGCAGCTTACAGGGGGCGACTTCCCCTAACTATGGCTACACCTTC. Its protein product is CASSLQGATSPNYGYTF. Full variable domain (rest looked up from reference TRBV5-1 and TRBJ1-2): KAGVTQTPRYLIKTRGQQVTLSCSPISGHRSVSWYQQTPGQGLQFLFEYFSETQRNKGNFPGRFSGRQFSNSRSEMNVSTLELGDSALYLCASSLQGATSPNYGYTFGSGTRLTVV.

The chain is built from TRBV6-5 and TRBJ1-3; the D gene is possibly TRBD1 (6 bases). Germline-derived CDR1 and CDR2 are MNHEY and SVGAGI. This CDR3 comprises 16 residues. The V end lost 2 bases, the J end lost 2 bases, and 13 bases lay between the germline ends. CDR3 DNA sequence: TGTGCCAGCAGTTACCTTAATAACAGGGCTGGAAACACCATATATTTT. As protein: CASSYLNNRAGNTIYF.

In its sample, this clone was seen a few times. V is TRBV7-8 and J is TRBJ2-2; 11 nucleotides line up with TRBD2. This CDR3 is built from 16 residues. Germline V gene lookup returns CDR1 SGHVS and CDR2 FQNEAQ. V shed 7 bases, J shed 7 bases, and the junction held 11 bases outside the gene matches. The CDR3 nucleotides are TGTGCCAGCACAACTAGCGGGGGAAACCGGTACGGGGAGCTGTTTTTT. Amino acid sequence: CASTTSGGNRYGELFF.

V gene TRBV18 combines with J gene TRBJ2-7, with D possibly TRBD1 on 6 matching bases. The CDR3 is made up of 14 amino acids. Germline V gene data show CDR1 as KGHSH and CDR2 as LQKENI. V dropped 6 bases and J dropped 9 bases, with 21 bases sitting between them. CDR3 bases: TGTGCCAGCTCTCCCGGCCAGGGGCAATGGTGGCAGTACTTC. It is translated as CASSPGQGQWWQYF.